This passage covers 30 T cell receptor beta chains from one sample sequenced in a study of shared clonotypes between healthy human individuals. Assay: immunoSEQ multiplex PCR; the TCRdb copy retains only in-frame clones and omits some. The sample records about 490,000 clones, around 78% being singletons. The material sequenced was PBMCs. These receptors all come from a middle-aged woman in good health. Some clones in this sample may be carry-over from other donors' samples.

This clone occurred once. V and J are TRBV29-1 and TRBJ2-2; 8 bases align to TRBD1. V was pared by 6 bases and J by 2 bases, with 8 bases of the junction left unmatched. This CDR3 spans 15 amino acids. The germline V gene encodes CDR1 SQVTM and CDR2 ANQGSEA. The CDR3 protein is CSVPSQGANTGELFF. CDR3 DNA sequence: TGCAGCGTCCCATCCCAGGGGGCTAACACCGGGGAGCTGTTTTTT.

The chain has TRBV7-3 and TRBJ2-2, with 11 nucleotides matching TRBD2. Germline CDR1 and CDR2: SGHTA and FQGTGA. CDR3 size: 18 residues. The V gene end was trimmed by 4 bases and the J gene end by 6 bases; junction bases not matched to a gene: 13. The CDR3 here is CASSSTSTSGMYAGELFF. The CDR3 region has the DNA TGTGCCAGCAGCTCCACTTCGACTAGCGGGATGTACGCCGGGGAGCTGTTTTTT.

The CDR3 region has the DNA TGCGCCAGCAGCTTGGACGCCCGACGAGAGCAGTTCTTC. This gives the protein CASSLDARREQFF. This chain uses TRBV5-1 with TRBJ2-1; no clear D. The CDR3 has 13 amino acids. Germline V lookup: CDR1 SGHRS, CDR2 YFSETQ. Trimming removed 0 bases at V and 10 bases at J, with 11 bases between.

This clone has ten or more counts. The identical CDR3 is also encoded by other nucleotide sequences in the sample. The V gene is TRBV5-1, the J gene TRBJ2-6, with 7 bases fitting TRBD1. The CDR3 runs 18 residues. The junction had 13 bases not matched to a gene; V was cut back by 4 bases and J by 3 bases. In germline, CDR1 is SGHRS, CDR2 YFSETQ. DNA for the CDR3: TGCGCCAGCAGCAGGGACAGTCGGGGCGTTGGTGGGGCCAACGTCCTGACTTTC. Translated: CASSRDSRGVGGANVLTF.

This clone was counted only a few times. The chain joins TRBV28 to TRBJ2-3; 7 nucleotides line up with TRBD1. The CDR3 runs 15 residues. Losses at the gene ends were 8 bases for V and 0 bases for J; bases not matched to a gene: 8. Per the germline V gene, CDR1 is MDHEN and CDR2 is SYDVKM. This chain's CDR3 is CASGRQGSSTDTQYF. CDR3 in DNA: TGTGCCAGCGGCAGACAGGGTTCTAGCACAGATACGCAGTATTTT.

J is TRBJ2-7 and V is TRBV6-1; D remains ambiguous. Trimming shortened V by 5 bases and J by 6 bases, and 8 bases separated the two germline ends. The CDR3 consists of 11 residues. From germline, CDR1 is MNHNS and CDR2 SASEGT. The CDR3 is CASSRLLEQYF. In DNA form, the CDR3 reads TGTGCCAGCAGTAGACTCCTCGAGCAGTACTTC.

The chain is built from TRBV27 and TRBJ2-1; D perhaps matches TRBD2 (5 bases). Germline values: CDR1 MNHEY, CDR2 SMNVEV (reference sequence). The CDR3 is 15 residues long. V dropped 6 bases and J dropped 0 bases, with 12 bases sitting between them. This chain's CDR3 is CASRTSGSSYNEQFF. Written as DNA, the CDR3 is TGTGCCAGCAGGACGTCGGGGAGCTCCTACAATGAGCAGTTCTTC.

This clone was recorded once. The chain uses TRBV7-2 and TRBJ2-2; maybe TRBD1 (6 bases). CDR3 size: 16 residues. CDR1 SGHTA and CDR2 FQGNSA come from the germline V gene. V was trimmed by 1 base and J by 5 bases, leaving 14 bases between them. The CDR3 loop reads CASSLDPGTQTGELFF. The CDR3 DNA reads as TGTGCCAGCAGCTTAGATCCCGGGACACAAACCGGGGAGCTGTTTTTT.

This clone was recorded once. The V and J genes are TRBV5-6 and TRBJ2-2; 9 bases agree with TRBD1. CDR3 length: 16 residues. Germline V gene data show CDR1 as SGHDT and CDR2 as YYEEEE. With 0 bases clipped from V and 3 bases from J, the junction kept 3 bases outside the gene matches. The CDR3 here is CASSLDRGRHTGELFF. The CDR3 DNA reads as TGTGCCAGCAGCTTGGACAGGGGGCGTCACACCGGGGAGCTGTTTTTT.

This chain connects TRBV5-1 to TRBJ1-2, with D hard to call. Trimming stripped 3 bases from V and 2 bases from J, with 8 bases between. Germline V gives CDR1 SGHRS, CDR2 YFSETQ. There are 13 residues in the CDR3. The CDR3 sequence is CASSSERNYGYTF. In DNA, the CDR3 is TGCGCCAGCAGCTCCGAGAGAAACTATGGCTACACCTTC.

This clone appeared many times. Other DNA sequences in this specimen translate into the identical CDR3. The chain couples TRBV19 to TRBJ1-1, with 7 bases that match TRBD1. This CDR3 has 13 amino acids. CDR1 and CDR2 from the germline V gene are LNHDA and SQIVND (reference sequence). The trim removed 3 bases at V and 10 bases at J, leaving 8 bases unmatched. The CDR3 DNA is TGTGCCAGTAGTATCGGGACAGTCCCCCGAGCTTTCTTT. Encoded protein: CASSIGTVPRAFF.

This clone turned up a few times. The chain couples TRBV30 to TRBJ1-2; D not resolved. CDR1 GTSNPN and CDR2 SVGIG come from the germline V gene (reference sequence). The CDR3 runs to 12 residues. Trimming shortened V by 5 bases and J by 0 bases, and 7 bases separated the two germline ends. DNA of the CDR3: TGTGCCTGGCACGGCGCTAACTATGGCTACACCTTC. This encodes CAWHGANYGYTF.

V is TRBV2 and J is TRBJ2-5; 10 bases line up with TRBD2. This CDR3 has 18 amino acids. J was trimmed by 3 bases and V by 3 bases; bases with no gene match: 13. Looked up from germline, CDR1 is SNHLY and CDR2 is FYNNEI. CDR3 coding DNA: TGTGCCAGCAGTGAGGGCCTTTTAGCGGGAGGTGAGGAAGAGACCCAGTACTTC. It yields the protein CASSEGLLAGGEEETQYF.

This clone was found a few times. The chain couples TRBV2 to TRBJ2-5, with TRBD1 matching over 7 bases. The junction had 3 bases not matched to a gene; V was cut back by 1 base and J by 7 bases. The CDR3 runs 13 residues. Looked up from germline, CDR1 is SNHLY and CDR2 is FYNNEI. CDR3 DNA: TGTGCCAGCAGTGAAGTTCCAGGGGGGACCCAGTACTTC. It translates to CASSEVPGGTQYF.

The chain links TRBV7-2 to TRBJ1-5, with 7 bases lining up with TRBD1. CDR1 SGHTA and CDR2 FQGNSA come from the germline V gene. The V gene end was trimmed by 1 base and the J gene end by 6 bases; junction bases not matched to a gene: 3. CDR3 size: 14 residues. The DNA for the CDR3 is TGTGCCAGCAGCTTAGACAGGGGCGGTCAGCCCCAGCATTTT. This translates into CASSLDRGGQPQHF.

This clone occurred many times. The rearrangement joins TRBV11-2 to TRBJ2-3; 7 positions agree with TRBD2. The junction had 8 bases not matched to a gene; V was cut back by 5 bases and J by 0 bases. In germline, CDR1 is SGHAT, CDR2 FQNNGV. The CDR3 runs 16 residues. Written as DNA, the CDR3 is TGTGCCAGCAGCCTACTCCGGGACTACAGCACAGATACGCAGTATTTT. Protein: CASSLLRDYSTDTQYF.

The V call is TRBV6-5, the J call TRBJ1-5; D is undetermined. The germline V gene has CDR1 MNHEY and CDR2 SVGAGI. This CDR3 region has 13 residues. The V gene lost 6 bases and the J gene lost 0 bases, with 6 bases spanning the gap. The CDR3 region is CASREYSNQPQHF. The DNA of the CDR3 is TGTGCCAGCAGGGAATATAGCAATCAGCCCCAGCATTTT.

V gene TRBV9 combines with J gene TRBJ2-2, with a tentative D call TRBD2 (6 bases). V dropped 3 bases and J dropped 2 bases, with 14 bases sitting between them. This CDR3 is built from 16 residues. From germline, CDR1 is SGDLS and CDR2 YYNGEE. The CDR3 nucleotides read TGTGCCAGCAGCGGGCGGGACTTACCAAACACCGGGGAGCTGTTTTTT. Encoded protein: CASSGRDLPNTGELFF.

This clone was seen a single time. The chain couples TRBV5-5 to TRBJ2-7, with 10 bases aligning to TRBD1. The CDR3 length is 15 residues. In germline, CDR1 is SGHKS, CDR2 YYEKEE (reference sequence). V lost 0 bases and J lost 3; bases outside the gene matches: 3. In nucleotides, the CDR3 is TGTGCCAGCAGCTTGGGGGACAGGGGAAGCTACGAGCAGTACTTC. Its translation: CASSLGDRGSYEQYF.

DNA of the CDR3: TGTGCCAGCAGCTCGGGAGGGAACACTGAAGCTTTCTTT. As protein: CASSSGGNTEAFF. V and J are TRBV7-8 and TRBJ1-1; no clear D. Germline V gives CDR1 SGHVS, CDR2 FQNEAQ. The germline V and J ends were trimmed by 4 bases and 1 base, with 7 bases remaining between them. This CDR3 has 13 residues.

To note about this clone: The junction departs from the called germline gene at one end, perhaps through a read error. The chain couples TRBV20-1 to TRBJ2-2, with D maybe TRBD1 (7 bases). The CDR3 runs to 11 residues. Germline CDR1 is DFQATT and CDR2 is SNEGSKA (reference sequence). CDR3 sequence (DNA): TGCAGTGCTAGAGGGCAGGGGGAGGTGTTTTTT. Residues: CSARGQGEVFF.

V usage is TRBV7-6 and J usage is TRBJ2-1, with 8 bases that match TRBD2. CDR3 size: 18 residues. Germline trimming cut 1 base from V and 1 base from J; bases unmatched to any gene: 9. Germline values: CDR1 SGHVS, CDR2 FNYEAQ. The CDR3 nucleotides are TGTGCCAGCAGCTTAGTCCCTCCAGCGGGAGCATCCTACAATGAGCAGTTCTTC. This codes for CASSLVPPAGASYNEQFF.

With regard to this clone: Other DNA sequences in this sample translate to the same CDR3. The V call is TRBV9, the J call TRBJ2-7; D call uncertain. Germline CDR1 is SGDLS and CDR2 is YYNGEE. This CDR3 contains 13 residues. Between the trimmed V and J ends, which lost 2 bases and 1 base, there was a span of 7 bases. CDR3 residues: CASSVGLSYEQYF. CDR3 nucleotide sequence: TGTGCCAGCAGCGTTGGTCTTTCCTACGAGCAGTACTTC.

The chain uses TRBV11-2 and TRBJ2-7, with 9 bases that match TRBD2. Germline-derived CDR1 and CDR2 are SGHAT and FQNNGV. Trimming at V came to 6 bases and at J to 3 bases, leaving 9 bases not matched to a gene. The CDR3 is made up of 15 amino acids. The DNA of the CDR3 is TGTGCCAGCAGAATGGGGGAGACTAGCGGCTACGAGCAGTACTTC. It specifies CASRMGETSGYEQYF.

Of note for this clone: A far larger clone is only one base removed, so a read error is likely. V is TRBV5-4 and J is TRBJ1-3; D is unresolved. V gave up 4 bases and J gave up 0 bases, with 17 bases separating them. Looked up from germline, CDR1 is SGHNT and CDR2 is YYREEE (reference sequence). CDR3 length equals 17 residues. CDR3 DNA: TGTGCCAGCAGCCCCGCCGCCCCGAGAAACTCTGGAAACACCATATATTTT. Protein sequence: CASSPAAPRNSGNTIYF.

As to this clone: Just one base apart from a much larger clone, this may be a read error. The chain carries TRBV30 and TRBJ2-7; 7 bases fit TRBD2. The CDR3 contains 13 residues. The germline gives CDR1 GTSNPN, CDR2 SVGIG (reference sequence). The DNA for the CDR3 is TGTGTCTGGGAGGGTCCCTTTAAGGGCGAGCAGTACTTC. It is translated as CVWEGPFKGEQYF.

The chain joins TRBV19 to TRBJ2-1; D is uncertain. CDR1 is LNHDA and CDR2 is SQIVND in the germline V gene (reference sequence). V was pared by 7 bases and J by 0 bases, with 13 bases between. The length of the CDR3 is 15 residues. The CDR3 loop is CASTWQTSSYNEQFF. The CDR3 DNA sequence: TGTGCCAGTACCTGGCAGACGAGCTCCTACAATGAGCAGTTCTTC.

This clone has only a few counts. This rearrangement joins TRBV10-3 to TRBJ2-7, with 9 bases fitting TRBD2. CDR3 length: 14 residues. Germline CDR1 reads ENHRY; CDR2 reads SYGVKD. The V gene end was trimmed by 3 bases and the J gene end by 4 bases; junction bases not matched to a gene: 4. The CDR3 bases are TGTGCCATCAGTGAATTAGCGGGAGTATACGAGCAGTACTTC. This codes for CAISELAGVYEQYF.

This clone has only a few counts. This rearrangement joins TRBV19 to TRBJ1-5; D remains ambiguous. Per germline, CDR1 LNHDA and CDR2 SQIVND (reference sequence). The CDR3 loop spans 16 amino acids. V was cut by 6 bases and J by 4 bases, with 19 bases left in between. The CDR3 loop is CASSPPGIQGNQPQHF. CDR3 DNA: TGTGCCAGTAGCCCCCCGGGAATCCAAGGGAATCAGCCCCAGCATTTT. Supplemented by reference TRBV19 and TRBJ1-5, the full variable domain reads DGGITQSPKYLFRKEGQNVTLSCEQNLNHDAMYWYRQDPGQGLRLIYYSQIVNDFQKGDIAEGYSVSREKKESFPLTVTSAQKNPTAFYLCASSPPGIQGNQPQHFGDGTRLSIL.

This clone was counted a few times. V is TRBV9 and J is TRBJ2-7; D gene uncertain. The CDR3 extends over 15 amino acids. V lost 1 base, J lost 0 bases, and 11 bases lay in between. Germline CDR1 reads SGDLS; CDR2 reads YYNGEE. DNA of the CDR3: TGTGCCAGCAGCGTACATCCGGTCAGCTCCTACGAGCAGTACTTC. This codes for CASSVHPVSSYEQYF.